This T cell receptor (beta chain) was recorded in a study of OX40 agonist ivuxolimab in advanced cancers. This table comes from immunoSEQ multiplex PCR, and its TCRdb copy is limited to in-frame clones, with some not included. This table has around 100,000 clones, 90% appearing once. This CDR3 comprises 14 residues. Germline V gene sequence: CDR1 SGHVS, CDR2 FQNEAQ. Trimming took 7 bases from V and 7 from J; bases not matched to a gene: 9. This sequence joins TRBV7-8 and TRBJ2-7; 11 positions agree with TRBD2. Sequenced here: CD4+ or CD8+ T cells sorted from blood, sampled in a trial of the OX40 agonist ivuxolimab. The sequence was collected from an adult with an advanced solid tumor such as melanoma, head and neck, liver or kidney cancer. CDR3 sequence (DNA): TGTGCCAGCACACTACTAGCGGGAGTAAATGAGCAGTACTTC. Protein: CASTLLAGVNEQYF.